The rows below give T cell receptor beta chains drawn from one sample of a study of response to subunit inactivated influenza vaccine. MiXCR was run by TCRdb on the RT-PCR reads, yielding one entry per CDR3 protein. There are approximately 490,000 distinct CDR3 sequences in the sample; 6.5% to 8% occur only once, and approximately 14% lies in the top ten. The sample in question was PBMCs from blood, obtained less than 25 months after vaccination. The receptors here all came from a man between 50 and 69 years old who received an inactivated influenza vaccine. CDR3s include the opening cysteine and the closing phenylalanine or tryptophan. The order of the fields is CDR3 DNA, CDR3 protein, clone size, J gene, D gene, V gene. The D gene is left open where the match is weak. The listing skips clone size in some rows; elsewhere it reads once, few, many or a size class.

DNA: TGCGCCAGCAGCCAAGAGTACGGGGTCTCTGGGGCCAACGTCCTGACTTTC
CDR3: CASSQEYGVSGANVLTF
size: few
J: TRBJ2-6
D: -
V: TRBV4-1

DNA: TGTGCCAGCAGCCGCAAAGCCACCTTGCGGGGGGCTTCCCCCTCCTACAATGAGCAGTTCTTC
CDR3: CASSRKATLRGASPSYNEQFF
size: few
J: TRBJ2-1
D: TRBD2
V: TRBV14

DNA: TGTGCCAGTGGACGGTTCCCAGGGTCCAATGAGCAGTTCTTC
CDR3: CASGRFPGSNEQFF
size: -
J: TRBJ2-1
D: -
V: TRBV24-1

DNA: TGCGCCAGCAGCAGACTAGCGGGAGTAGACGAGCAGTACTTC
CDR3: CASSRLAGVDEQYF
size: many
J: TRBJ2-7
D: TRBD2
V: TRBV5-1

DNA: TGTGCCAGCAGCTTAGTTCGATGGGGGACAGATACGCAGTATTTT
CDR3: CASSLVRWGTDTQYF
size: few
J: TRBJ2-3
D: -
V: TRBV7-9

DNA: TGTGCCAGCAGCGTCCCTGGTGGAGACTATGGCTACACCTTC
CDR3: CASSVPGGDYGYTF
size: many
J: TRBJ1-2
D: -
V: TRBV5-8

DNA: TGCAGCGTCAAGGACACTTCCTACGAGCAGTACTTC
CDR3: CSVKDTSYEQYF
size: many
J: TRBJ2-7
D: -
V: TRBV29-1

DNA: TGTGCCAGCAGCTTTATCACTAGTCATGAGCAGTTCTTC
CDR3: CASSFITSHEQFF
size: many
J: TRBJ2-1
D: -
V: TRBV7-3

DNA: TGTGCCAGCAGAAACAGGAGGTCAGCGGAGCAGTACTTC
CDR3: CASRNRRSAEQYF
size: many
J: TRBJ2-7
D: -
V: TRBV6-1

DNA: TGTGCCAGCAGCTCCTGGCAAGGACAGCGCTACGAGCAGTACTTC
CDR3: CASSSWQGQRYEQYF
size: few
J: TRBJ2-7
D: -
V: TRBV7-9

DNA: TGCAGTGTTCAGCGGGGTCAGGGGTTATACGAGCAGTACTTC
CDR3: CSVQRGQGLYEQYF
size: few
J: TRBJ2-7
D: -
V: TRBV20-1

DNA: TGCGCCAGCAGCATGCGGGGAGTCTCCTACAATGAGCAGTTCTTC
CDR3: CASSMRGVSYNEQFF
size: -
J: TRBJ2-1
D: -
V: TRBV4-1

DNA: TGTGCCAGTAGGAAACAGGCTGACTATGGCTACACCTTC
CDR3: CASRKQADYGYTF
size: -
J: TRBJ1-2
D: -
V: TRBV19

DNA: TGTGCCAGTGCCAGGTTGAACACTGAAGCTTTCTTT
CDR3: CASARLNTEAFF
size: many
J: TRBJ1-1
D: -
V: TRBV6-5

DNA: TGTGCCAGCAGCTTAGATCGCCCCCAGGGGTCTACCGATGGCTACACCTTC
CDR3: CASSLDRPQGSTDGYTF
size: few
J: TRBJ1-2
D: -
V: TRBV11-2

DNA: TGTGCCAGCAGCTTAACGGGGACTAGCGGGAGCACAGATACGCAGTATTTT
CDR3: CASSLTGTSGSTDTQYF
size: -
J: TRBJ2-3
D: TRBD2
V: TRBV7-3

DNA: TGTGCCAGCGAAACCGGGAGTTTTAGCACAGATACGCAGTATTTT
CDR3: CASETGSFSTDTQYF
size: many
J: TRBJ2-3
D: -
V: TRBV2

DNA: TGTGCCAGCAGTTACTCAGGGGTCGAGCAGTACTTC
CDR3: CASSYSGVEQYF
size: many
J: TRBJ2-7
D: -
V: TRBV6-5

DNA: TGTGCCAGCAGCCCAACCGGGACAGGGCCTCAAGAGACCCAGTACTTC
CDR3: CASSPTGTGPQETQYF
size: many
J: TRBJ2-5
D: TRBD1
V: TRBV12-3/TRBV12-4

DNA: TGTGCCAGCAGTGGACAGGGTAAAAGGTACGAGCAGTACTTC
CDR3: CASSGQGKRYEQYF
size: many
J: TRBJ2-7
D: TRBD1
V: TRBV12-3/TRBV12-4

DNA: TGCGCCAGCAGCTTGGCCGTAGGTTGGGGCGATGAGCAGTTCTTC
CDR3: CASSLAVGWGDEQFF
size: -
J: TRBJ2-1
D: -
V: TRBV5-1

DNA: TGTGCCAGCAGCCCTTTTGTCGGGAGGACCTACAATGAGCAGTTCTTC
CDR3: CASSPFVGRTYNEQFF
size: -
J: TRBJ2-1
D: TRBD2
V: TRBV3-1

DNA: TGTGCCAGCAGCTTTACCGGAGGGGCAAGTGAAAAACTGTTTTTT
CDR3: CASSFTGGASEKLFF
size: few
J: TRBJ1-4
D: -
V: TRBV7-9

DNA: TGCAGTGCAATGGGACTAGCGGGAAGCACAGATACGCAGTATTTT
CDR3: CSAMGLAGSTDTQYF
size: -
J: TRBJ2-3
D: TRBD2
V: TRBV20-1

DNA: TGTGCCAGCAAGCTTGGGAACCGACAAGAGACCCAGTACTTC
CDR3: CASKLGNRQETQYF
size: -
J: TRBJ2-5
D: -
V: TRBV28

DNA: TGTGCCAGCAGTGGACAGGGTAGGGGTTCACCCCTCCACTTT
CDR3: CASSGQGRGSPLHF
size: -
J: TRBJ1-6
D: TRBD1
V: TRBV6-1

DNA: TGCGCCAGCAGCTTGGATCGGGGATCCCAAGAGACCCAGTACTTC
CDR3: CASSLDRGSQETQYF
size: -
J: TRBJ2-5
D: -
V: TRBV5-1